The clone carrying this T cell receptor (beta chain) has at least ten counts. An end of the junction does not agree with germline; a read error may underlie this. The CDR3 covers 15 residues. Germline lookup yields CDR1 SGHVS and CDR2 FQNEAQ. The assay was immunoSEQ multiplex PCR, and TCRdb's table has in-frame clones only and misses some. Of tens of thousands of clones in the sample, approximately 95% were seen once. This record belongs to a study of T cell changes during pregnancy in multiple sclerosis. This clonotype was sampled from a female donor in good health, enrolled as a control in a pregnancy study. This chain uses TRBV7-8 with TRBJ2-7; D might be TRBD2 (6 bases). The sequencing here drew on peripheral blood, taken after pregnancy. This CDR3 reads CASSRIGGTNQVWHF. The CDR3 region has the DNA TGTGCCAGCAGCCGAATAGGCGGGACCAACCAGGTCTGGCACTTC.